This record looks at one T cell receptor (beta chain) sequence and its context. Its cognate antigen has yet to be identified. One base away there is no much larger clone; base qualities are not given. This sample also contains other DNA sequences that code for the same CDR3. This sample was included in a study of shared clonotypes between healthy human individuals (dated by TCRdb to about 2020). At the level of the whole study: A few men and a couple of women, aged 18 to 49 years, made up the cohort. For each donor, three plates each were used for CD4 naive and CD4 memory, two plates were used for CD8 naive, and one plate was used for CD8 memory. To estimate repertoire size and how much clonotypes are shared between individuals, the study performed deep sequencing of blood TCR repertoires from roughly five healthy adults. Different laboratories and diverse techniques were used to prepare libraries and sequence TCR repertoires, to increase sequencing depth and limit assay-specific biases. Between about 0.8 and 9.5 billion PBMCs per donor were obtained by leukapheresis.

Paper-wide results and their limitations: Incomplete sequencing was indicated by rarefaction of sorted-subset datasets, despite the large sequencing depth. Larger estimated clonotype richness was generally found for naive subsets than for memory subsets. About 5% of naive CD4, 3.5% of naive CD8, roughly 2.4% of memory CD4, and about 0.4% of memory CD8 clonotypes were shared across a few donors. Higher generation probabilities were observed for clonotypes shared by all four sorted-subset donors than for non-shared clonotypes. Because the study included a small number of donors, the genetic and exposure-history diversity represented was limited. Sampling was limited to blood, and TCR repertoires in tissue likely differ from TCR repertoires in blood. Pairwise subsampling led to the expectation that sequencing depth would affect the degree of clonotype sharing among donors.

The CDR3 sequence holds 13 residues, the cysteine and phenylalanine included. The read is trimmed to its CDR3 DNA, 39 bases read in frame from base 1. Based on the germline V gene (reference sequence), the CDR1 and CDR2 sequences are SGHNT and YYREEE. V and J lose 2 bases and 5 bases, and a span of 10 bases separates them. Using the deep immunoSEQ assay, TCR CDR3 regions were amplified from genomic DNA by multiplex PCR. Genomic DNA extracted from each cell subset was distributed evenly over all wells of several immunoSEQ 96-well plates, and each plate served as one replicate. Each replicate PCR for sorted subsets received around 200 ng genomic DNA, equal to about 30,000 T cell genomes. Purified libraries were quantified with a Qubit 3.0 fluorometer, sized on a Bioanalyzer 2100, and re-quantified with the KAPA Library Quantification kit. Every immunoSEQ 96-well plate was sequenced on a separate single-read 150-cycle Illumina NextSeq 550 flow cell. The authors' analysis ran thus. The immunoSEQ output contained only junctional sequences without quality scores, so filtering could not match that applied to full-length reads. Sequences were annotated with PyIR, a Python wrapper for IgBLAST v1.9, and V/J genes and CDR3 were assigned using IMGT germline references. Any read was removed if the V/J assignment was weak (E-value above 1e-6), the CDR3 was missing, or the read contained stop codons, out-of-frame junctions, or ambiguous translated residues. V3J clonotypes were defined as sequences sharing the same inferred V gene, J gene, and CDR3 amino acid sequence. The percentage overlap between two repertoires was calculated by dividing the number of shared unique clonotypes by the size of the smaller repertoire. Richness of each repertoire was evaluated using RTK rarefaction, the Chao1 estimator, and Recon v2.1 estimates of unobserved clonotypes. Generation probabilities for all TCRbeta clonotypes obtained by the gDNA method from a handful of donors were computed using OLGA. Not all clones reach the TCRdb copy of this immuneACCESS table, which keeps in-frame sequences only. Checked studies attribute under half of the gap to unresolved V genes and leave the rest unexplained. That table gives V, J and clone size, and the DNA gave D and trimming. Recorded for this sample are about 1,800,000 clones; over 85% of them occurred a single time. Jointly, the top ten make up around 1% of the sample.

CD8 naive samples consisted of CD45RO-negative cells that were positively selected for CCR7, yielding a CD45RA+CCR7+ population without TemRA cells. Healthy HIV-negative adults with no recently reported acute infections or vaccinations were included as donors. All donors were Caucasian adults living in Nashville, Tennessee, USA. Blood was collected by leukapheresis, and PBMCs were isolated by Ficoll-Histopaque density gradient centrifugation and then cryopreserved in liquid nitrogen vapor phase. Analytical flow cytometry was used to check the purity and quantity of every magnetically sorted T cell population. Genomic DNA was isolated from every sorted fraction and measured by UV absorbance on a Nanodrop 2000c.

The TCR comes from a man between 18 and 35 years old in good health. The sample consisted of naive CD8+ T cells sorted from blood. Interpreted using the paper, the cell subset or site label stands for: CD45RA+CCR7+. Recombination joined TRBV5-4 with TRBJ1-1; TRBD1 could be the D gene, as 5 bases match. The DNA is TGTGCCAGCAGCTTTATGGGGGGAACTGAAGCTTTCTTT. Its coded protein is CASSFMGGTEAFF.